This T cell receptor beta chain was observed in a study of beta chain features in type 1 diabetes. Broader study findings: Shorter TCRB CDR3s, moderately but significantly so, marked every one of the four CD4+ subsets in Type 1 diabetes patients. Naive, central memory and regulatory TCRB repertoires appeared more similar among patients than healthy donors.

The CDR3 is made up of 14 amino acids. Germline CDR1 reads SNHLY; CDR2 reads FYNNEI. V lost 5 bases and J lost 0, with 8 bases in between. A heparinised blood draw that averaged about 100 mL was obtained once from each donor. Central memory, naive, regulatory and stem cell-like memory CD4+ cells were sorted by CD45RO/CCR7/CD25/CD127/CD95/CD27. In this sample, this clone turned up a few times. Its specificity is not known. Isolated RNA was reverse transcribed in full, so expressed TCRB transcripts were sequenced. Produced via immunoSEQ multiplex PCR; TCRdb's table is partial and in-frame only. Among approximately 600,000 clones listed, about an eighth were seen once.

This receptor was identified in a man younger than 40 with type 1 diabetes. Sequencing was performed on naive CD4+ T cells from blood. The gene calls are TRBV2 and TRBJ1-5; D not certain. CDR3 DNA sequence: TGTGCCAGCAGTCAGAGATATAGCAATCAGCCCCAGCATTTT. It yields the protein CASSQRYSNQPQHF.